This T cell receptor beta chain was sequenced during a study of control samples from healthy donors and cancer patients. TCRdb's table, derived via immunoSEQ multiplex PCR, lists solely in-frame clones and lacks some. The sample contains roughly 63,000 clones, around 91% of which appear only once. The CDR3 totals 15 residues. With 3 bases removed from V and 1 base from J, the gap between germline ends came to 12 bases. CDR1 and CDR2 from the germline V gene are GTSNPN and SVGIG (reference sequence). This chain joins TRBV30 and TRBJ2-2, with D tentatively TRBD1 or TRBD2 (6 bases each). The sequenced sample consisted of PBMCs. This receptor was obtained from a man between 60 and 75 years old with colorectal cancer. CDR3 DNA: TGTGCCTGGAGATCGAAGGGGGGGAACACCGGGGAGCTGTTTTTT. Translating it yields CAWRSKGGNTGELFF.